This entry concerns a single T cell receptor (beta chain). Antigen unknown. The data stem from a study of T cells in Graves' hyperthyroidism and ophthalmopathy. Study-level information: Pretreatment peripheral blood was obtained at initial diagnosis. Overall study findings and caveats: A model of 13 V-J features distinguished ophthalmopathy from stable hyperthyroidism. Expanded thyroid clonotypes (above 0.001) were mostly also found in blood. Model predictions of ophthalmopathy came a median approximately 6.8 months before onset.

TCR beta CDR3 region amplification was performed from RNA transcripts. TCR CDR3 regions were first amplified by RT-PCR with HTBI primers. MiXCR, run by TCRdb on the multiplex PCR reads, gives a single entry per CDR3 protein. In the table there are about 610,000 distinct CDR3 sequences, roughly 16% of which are singletons. This CDR3 has 14 residues. J gave up 6 bases and V 5 bases, and 5 bases lay outside the gene matches. Germline CDR1 reads ENHRY; CDR2 reads SYGVKD. This chain joins TRBV10-3 and TRBJ2-3, with 10 bases identical to TRBD1. Sequencing used blood. This sequence was found in a woman between 40 and 50 years old with Graves' ophthalmopathy. Here the CDR3 reads CAISMTGGSDTQYF. The DNA of the CDR3 is TGTGCCATCAGTATGACAGGGGGCAGCGATACGCAGTATTTT.